This T cell receptor (beta chain) was identified in a study of shared clonotypes between healthy human individuals. Using immunoSEQ multiplex PCR, the repertoire was profiled, and TCRdb retains in-frame clones only, with some absent. The sample yields under 2,000,000 clones, around 96% seen once. CDR3 length: 16 residues. Germline V CDR1 and CDR2: LGHNA, YSLEER. Losses at the gene ends were 2 bases for V and 3 bases for J; bases not matched to a gene: 7. Naive-designated CD8 cells lacked CD45RO, were positively enriched for CCR7, and omitted terminally differentiated effector memory CD45RA+ cells. This clone was picked up one time.

Sequencing was carried out using naive CD8+ T cells sorted from blood. The genes are TRBV4-3 and TRBJ2-1; 7 bases line up with TRBD2. This TCR came from a man between 18 and 29 years old in good health. The CDR3 DNA reads TGCGCCAGCAGCCAATCAGAGACTAGCAACTACAATGAGCAGTTCTTC. The encoded protein is CASSQSETSNYNEQFF.